This T cell receptor (beta chain) was captured in a study of graft-versus-host responses after intestinal transplantation. In the study overall: Anti-thymocyte globulin was used for induction in all recipients, who then took tacrolimus and steroids for around 3 years.

Here immunoSEQ multiplex PCR was the method, and the copy in TCRdb shows in-frame clones only, minus some. The sample comprises roughly 5,000 clones, more than 65% of which are singletons, and 37% rests with the top ten. CDR3 length equals 15 residues. The germline V gene has CDR1 MNHNS and CDR2 SASEGT. The junction had 5 bases not matched to a gene; V was cut back by 6 bases and J by 0 bases. This clonotype was sampled from a human patient who received an intestinal transplant, so some T cells may come from the graft donor. Sequences were derived from PBMCs, sampled 300 to 330 days after intestinal transplant. V and J are TRBV6-1 and TRBJ1-2; 9 nucleotides align to TRBD1. The DNA of the CDR3 is TGTGCCAGCAGATGGACAGGGGCTACTAACTATGGCTACACCTTC. Its protein product is CASRWTGATNYGYTF.